This TCR beta chain was sequenced during a study of T cell responses to AZD1222 COVID-19 vaccine. TCRdb's copy holds only in-frame clones and misses some; the assay was immunoSEQ multiplex PCR. The table has 150,000 or so clones, around 90% seen once; the top ten hold over 1.3%. The germline gives CDR1 SNHLY, CDR2 FYNNEI. The CDR3 loop spans 15 amino acids. Trimming removed 2 bases at V and 4 bases at J, with 12 bases between. This clonotype was sampled from an adult in good health. The chain is built from TRBV2 and TRBJ1-5; D might be TRBD1 (5 bases). The sample in question was peripheral blood, obtained on day 0 of AZD1222 vaccination. The CDR3 DNA reads as TGTGCCAGCAGTGAACCGGGGGTAGGGAATCAGCCCCAGCATTTT. Its translation is CASSEPGVGNQPQHF.